A selection of T cell receptor beta chains follows, all from one sample in a study of cytomegalovirus exposure and HLA in healthy donors. Produced via immunoSEQ multiplex PCR; TCRdb's table is partial and in-frame only. The sample table sets out fewer than 85,000 clones. Sequencing was performed on PBMCs. Receptor source: a female donor in good health and CMV-seropositive. Each CDR3 is given with its conserved first and last residue.

v_call	cdr3_aa
TRBV19	CASSRQGANTGELFF
TRBV6-1	CASVGQGYEQYF
TRBV9	CASSASGGWADTQYF
TRBV29-1	CSVNKNTEAFF
TRBV28	CASRLESLNYEQYF
TRBV5-4	CASSAGTNLRNEQFF
TRBV4-1	CASSQMTGAANQPQHF
TRBV19	CASRGTSPGSSDNEQFF
TRBV28	CASRQSRSYEQYF
TRBV5-1	CASSSILDSGEQYF
TRBV28	CASKGGTLPYEQYF
TRBV27	CASSSTGGAAYEQYF
TRBV27	CASRSGDGSYGYTF
TRBV6-4	CASIAGDNEQFF
TRBV5-1	CASSLGQGAYGYTF
TRBV7-9	CASSHPTGRALSYGYTF
TRBV19	CASSMGPVGRETQYF
TRBV19	CASSFPSEDYGYTF
TRBV6-5	CASSYVGTGSTEAFF
TRBV6-1	CASSRHAGELFF
TRBV29-1	CSGTQGGITEAFF
TRBV5-4	CASSPKTGGLTEAFF
TRBV7-2	CASSLVGTGGAYEQYF
TRBV7-2	CASRQGQWELDEQFF
TRBV18	CASAPRGQGATDTQYF
TRBV5-4	CASSARTSGIYEQYF
TRBV11-3	CASSSTRHRKIDGEQFF
TRBV6-4	CASSGGGDTGNKVNTEAFF
TRBV9	CASSSGTDQPQHF
TRBV13	CASSSGSTGETQYF